The 24 T cell receptor beta chains presented below share a single source sample, sequenced in a study of cytomegalovirus exposure and HLA in healthy donors. Profiled with immunoSEQ multiplex PCR; TCRdb holds only in-frame clones, not every one. The sample lists more than 150,000 clones; approximately 88% were seen once. Source material: PBMCs. These receptors originate from a man between 18 and 29 years old in good health and CMV-seropositive.

The chain joins TRBV7-3 to TRBJ1-1, with D possibly being TRBD1 (5 bases). Germline V gene data show CDR1 as SGHTA and CDR2 as FQGTGA. The germline V and J ends were trimmed by 5 bases and 1 base, with 8 bases remaining between them. The CDR3 contains 13 residues. The CDR3 nucleotides are TGTGCCAGCAGCAGGGACTGGAACACTGAAGCTTTCTTT. This gives the protein CASSRDWNTEAFF.

The genes are TRBV28 and TRBJ2-7, with 7 positions matching TRBD2. The CDR3 length is 14 residues. Germline lookup yields CDR1 MDHEN and CDR2 SYDVKM. The trim removed 5 bases at V and 0 bases at J, leaving 4 bases unmatched. CDR3 in DNA: TGTGCCAGCAGTCGGGACTACGCCTCCTACGAGCAGTACTTC. Translation: CASSRDYASYEQYF.

The V call is TRBV6-4, the J call TRBJ1-5; D ambiguous. The ends were cut back, 4 bases at V and 7 bases at J, with 11 bases in the middle. The germline V gene has CDR1 MRHNA and CDR2 SNTAGT. This CDR3 is 13 amino acids long. The CDR3 is CASSVSLLQPQHF. In nucleotides, the CDR3 is TGTGCCAGCAGTGTCTCTCTCTTGCAGCCCCAGCATTTT.

This chain uses TRBV2 with TRBJ2-3; 11 nucleotides agree with TRBD2. The CDR3 sequence is 16 residues long. The germline V gene encodes CDR1 SNHLY and CDR2 FYNNEI. The junction had 6 bases not matched to a gene; V was cut back by 5 bases and J by 2 bases. CDR3 amino acids: CASSWLAGGNTDTQYF. CDR3 coding DNA: TGTGCCAGCAGTTGGTTAGCGGGAGGGAACACAGATACGCAGTATTTT.

The rearrangement joins TRBV6-5 to TRBJ1-2, with TRBD1 matching over 7 bases. There are 14 residues in the CDR3. Germline CDR1 is MNHEY and CDR2 is SVGAGI. Germline trimming cut 6 bases from V and 3 bases from J; bases unmatched to any gene: 7. The CDR3 reads CASRQQGLDYGYTF. The CDR3, as DNA: TGTGCCAGCAGACAACAGGGGTTGGACTATGGCTACACCTTC.

V gene TRBV11-2 combines with J gene TRBJ2-7; D is perhaps TRBD1 (6 bases). Germline V gene data show CDR1 as SGHAT and CDR2 as FQNNGV. The CDR3 sequence is 13 residues long. V gave up 5 bases and J gave up 4 bases, with 12 bases separating them. This CDR3 reads CASSLGTSYEQYF. In nucleotides, the CDR3 is TGTGCCAGCAGCCTCGGGACATCGTACGAGCAGTACTTC. The full variable domain, in which reference TRBV11-2 and TRBJ2-7 provide the parts outside the CDR3, is EAGVAQSPRYKIIEKRQSVAFWCNPISGHATLYWYQQILGQGPKLLIQFQNNGVVDDSQLPKDRFSAERLKGVDSTLKIQPAKLEDSAVYLCASSLGTSYEQYFGPGTRLTVT.

This clone was recorded once. The chain carries TRBV6-6 and TRBJ1-5; perhaps TRBD1 as D (5 bases). Germline CDR1 MNHNY, CDR2 SVGAGI (reference sequence). The CDR3 is 16 amino acids. The V gene lost 5 bases and the J gene lost 6 bases, with 20 bases spanning the gap. For the CDR3, the DNA is TGTGCCAGCAGTCCTCCGGGTTCGGGGGGGGGTCAGCCCCAGCATTTT. It is translated as CASSPPGSGGGQPQHF.

This clone has just one count. The chain has TRBV7-3 and TRBJ2-5; D might be TRBD1 (6 bases). The germline CDR1 and CDR2 sequences are SGHTA and FQGTGA. Trimming stripped 1 base from V and 3 bases from J, with 12 bases between. This CDR3 comprises 15 residues. The CDR3 loop is CASSLNIGQKETQYF. CDR3 nucleotide sequence: TGTGCCAGCAGCTTAAACATTGGACAGAAAGAGACCCAGTACTTC. Looking up the rest from reference TRBV7-3 and TRBJ2-5 gives the full variable domain: GAGVSQTPSNKVTEKGKYVELRCDPISGHTALYWYRQSLGQGPEFLIYFQGTGAADDSGLPNDRFFAVRPEGSVSTLKIQRTERGDSAVYLCASSLNIGQKETQYFGPGTRLLVL.

The gene calls are TRBV6-1 and TRBJ2-1, with a tentative D call TRBD2 (5 bases). Germline V gives CDR1 MNHNS, CDR2 SASEGT. V lost 1 base, J lost 9 bases, and 16 bases lay in between. CDR3 size: 15 residues. The DNA for the CDR3 is TGTGCCAGCAGTGAAGAGGGAGTCGTTTCGGGTGAGCAGTTCTTC. This encodes CASSEEGVVSGEQFF.

This clone occurred once. The chain couples TRBV4-3 to TRBJ2-3; TRBD2 agrees at 9 bases. The ends lost 0 bases at V and 6 bases at J; junction bases unmatched: 10. CDR3 size: 17 residues. Germline CDR1 is LGHNA and CDR2 is YSLEER. CDR3 in amino acids: CASSQEGSGRGGDTQYF. The CDR3 DNA sequence: TGCGCCAGCAGCCAAGAGGGTAGCGGGAGAGGAGGGGATACGCAGTATTTT.

The rearrangement joins TRBV4-2 to TRBJ2-3; a possible D gene is TRBD2 (7 bases). V shed 0 bases and J shed 2 bases, with 12 bases lying between them. The CDR3 is 16 residues long. Germline V CDR1 and CDR2: LGHNA, YNFKEQ. The CDR3 bases are TGTGCCAGCAGCCAAGATCTAGGGGGGGCCACAGATACGCAGTATTTT. Its translation is CASSQDLGGATDTQYF.

The gene calls are TRBV28 and TRBJ1-2, with D possibly being TRBD1 (5 bases). The CDR3 is 19 amino acids. In germline, CDR1 is MDHEN, CDR2 SYDVKM. Trimming removed 5 bases at V and 0 bases at J, with 25 bases between. CDR3 region: CASSPLQDGGSLSNYGYTF. The CDR3 coding sequence is TGTGCCAGCAGTCCCCTACAGGACGGGGGGTCCCTTTCTAACTATGGCTACACCTTC.

This clone was seen a single time. The CDR3 DNA reads TGTGCCAGTAGTATTGGTTCGGGGACAGCTTACGAGCAGTACTTC. This sequence encodes CASSIGSGTAYEQYF. This rearrangement joins TRBV19 to TRBJ2-7, with 7 bases matching TRBD1. There are 15 residues in the CDR3. The junction had 9 bases not matched to a gene; V was cut back by 3 bases and J by 4 bases. The germline CDR1 and CDR2 sequences are LNHDA and SQIVND (reference sequence). Based on the CDR3 plus reference TRBV19 and TRBJ2-7, the full variable domain is DGGITQSPKYLFRKEGQNVTLSCEQNLNHDAMYWYRQDPGQGLRLIYYSQIVNDFQKGDIAEGYSVSREKKESFPLTVTSAQKNPTAFYLCASSIGSGTAYEQYFGPGTRLTVT.

The V gene is TRBV6-1, the J gene TRBJ2-2; 12 positions agree with TRBD2. Germline V gene sequence: CDR1 MNHNS, CDR2 SASEGT. The length of the CDR3 is 19 residues. Unmatched junction bases numbered 7, after V lost 0 bases and J lost 2 bases. CDR3 DNA sequence: TGTGCCAGCAGTGAAGCTCCGGGACTAGCGGGTGGTAACACCGGGGAGCTGTTTTTT. Protein product: CASSEAPGLAGGNTGELFF.

The chain couples TRBV5-6 to TRBJ2-1, with D unresolved. The V and J ends lost 1 base and 8 bases respectively, with 7 bases between them. The CDR3 is 12 amino acids. Germline V CDR1 and CDR2: SGHDT, YYEEEE. In DNA, the CDR3 is TGTGCCAGCAGCTTGCGATCGGATGAGCAGTTCTTC. It yields the protein CASSLRSDEQFF.

The chain joins TRBV2 to TRBJ2-3; TRBD2 matches at 13 bases. The junction had 11 bases not matched to a gene; V was cut back by 11 bases and J by 3 bases. This CDR3 region has 16 residues. Germline values: CDR1 SNHLY, CDR2 FYNNEI. CDR3 loop: CAGLAGVGALTDTQYF. The CDR3 bases are TGTGCCGGACTAGCGGGAGTGGGGGCGCTAACAGATACGCAGTATTTT. Looking up the rest from reference TRBV2 and TRBJ2-3 gives the full variable domain: EPEVTQTPSHQVTQMGQEVILRCVPISNHLYFYWYRQILGQKVEFLVSFYNNEISEKSEIFDDQFSVERPDGSNFTLKIRSTKLEDSAMYFCAGLAGVGALTDTQYFGPGTRLTVL.

The rearrangement uses TRBV12-5 and TRBJ1-1; 8 nucleotides line up with TRBD1. Trimming cost V 7 bases and J 4 bases; bases outside gene matches: 11. The length of the CDR3 is 15 residues. Germline assignment: CDR1 LGHNT and CDR2 FRNRAP. In nucleotides, the CDR3 is TGTGCTAGTGCCCCGACAGGGGCCGCGTCCACTGAAGCTTTCTTT. Translation gives CASAPTGAASTEAFF.

This rearrangement joins TRBV9 to TRBJ1-3; D gene ambiguous. The CDR3 sequence is 13 residues long. Per the germline V gene, CDR1 is SGDLS and CDR2 is YYNGEE. The V gene lost 4 bases and the J gene lost 2 bases, with 7 bases spanning the gap. CDR3 nucleotide sequence: TGTGCCAGCAGCCGTATTACTGGAAACACCATATATTTT. Translating it yields CASSRITGNTIYF.

The CDR3 here is CASSEYNEQFF. The CDR3 nucleotides read TGTGCCAGCAGCGAGTACAATGAGCAGTTCTTC. The V call is TRBV5-6, the J call TRBJ2-1; no clear D gene. The CDR3 extends over 11 amino acids. Germline-derived CDR1 and CDR2 are SGHDT and YYEEEE. V shed 4 bases and J shed 4 bases, with 3 bases lying between them.

The chain joins TRBV5-1 to TRBJ1-5; 7 positions match TRBD1. This CDR3 is built from 15 residues. CDR1 is SGHRS, CDR2 YFSETQ, per germline. V lost 4 bases to trimming and J lost 2 bases; unmatched junction nucleotides: 6. The CDR3 region has the DNA TGCGCCAGCAGCACCACAGGGGAACGCAATCAGCCCCAGCATTTT. Translating it yields CASSTTGERNQPQHF. Based on the CDR3 plus reference TRBV5-1 and TRBJ1-5, the full variable domain is KAGVTQTPRYLIKTRGQQVTLSCSPISGHRSVSWYQQTPGQGLQFLFEYFSETQRNKGNFPGRFSGRQFSNSRSEMNVSTLELGDSALYLCASSTTGERNQPQHFGDGTRLSIL.

V and J are TRBV11-2 and TRBJ2-5; 7 nucleotides agree with TRBD2. Per germline, CDR1 SGHAT and CDR2 FQNNGV. Germline trimming cut 1 base from V and 5 bases from J; bases unmatched to any gene: 7. This CDR3 has 15 amino acids. In DNA form, the CDR3 reads TGTGCCAGCAGCTTAGTATCGGCGGGAGTGGAGACCCAGTACTTC. As protein: CASSLVSAGVETQYF.

The chain joins TRBV29-1 to TRBJ2-3; 13 bases align to TRBD2. This CDR3 spans 17 amino acids. Unmatched junction bases numbered 7, after V lost 2 bases and J lost 2 bases. Per germline, CDR1 SQVTM and CDR2 ANQGSEA. CDR3 nucleotide sequence: TGCAGCGTTGAACAACCCGGGACTAGCGGGACCACAGATACGCAGTATTTT. Translation gives CSVEQPGTSGTTDTQYF.

DNA of the CDR3: TGTGCCAGCAGTTCTCCGTCGGGGGGCCCGAACACTGAAGCTTTCTTT. Encoded protein: CASSSPSGGPNTEAFF. The rearrangement uses TRBV27 and TRBJ1-1; TRBD1 is a possible D gene (6 bases). The germline V gene has CDR1 MNHEY and CDR2 SMNVEV (reference sequence). The CDR3 runs to 16 residues. Trimming shortened V by 4 bases and J by 1 base, and 16 bases separated the two germline ends.

V is TRBV27 and J is TRBJ2-4; TRBD2 matches 9 bases. The CDR3 runs 15 residues. The trim removed 3 bases at V and 0 bases at J, leaving 0 bases unmatched. CDR1 MNHEY and CDR2 SMNVEV come from the germline V gene (reference sequence). The CDR3 protein is CASSLREGAKNIQYF. Written as DNA, the CDR3 is TGTGCCAGCAGTTTGCGGGAGGGAGCCAAAAACATTCAGTACTTC.